This T cell receptor beta chain was sequenced in a study of graft-versus-host responses after intestinal transplantation. Study-wide background: The transplants performed in recipients were multivisceral, liver-intestinal, or isolated intestinal. The study gave all recipients anti-thymocyte globulin induction, then tacrolimus and steroids for 2 to 3 years. Notes on the study in general: Some GvH clones appeared in ileal mucosa or blood before recipient bone marrow. The study associated peak circulating GvH clone levels with early post-transplant HvG declines.

Here immunoSEQ multiplex PCR was the method, and the copy in TCRdb shows in-frame clones only, minus some. The sample lists around 30,000 clones; about 92% were seen once. The CDR3 spans 15 residues. Per the germline V gene, CDR1 is MNHEY and CDR2 is SMNVEV (reference sequence). Trimming removed 5 bases from V and 5 bases from J; junction bases left unmatched: 11. Notes on this clone: Antigen unknown.

This clonotype was sampled from a human patient who received an intestinal transplant, so some T cells may come from the graft donor. The sequenced sample was PBMCs, obtained approximately 69 days after intestinal transplant. The V call is TRBV27, the J call TRBJ2-5; 7 bases are shared with TRBD1. CDR3 loop: CASSQLDRVGETQYF. The CDR3 nucleotides read TGTGCCAGCAGTCAGCTCGACAGGGTAGGGGAGACCCAGTACTTC.